Listed below are T cell receptor beta chains from one sample, sequenced in a study of blood T cell repertoires in COVID-19. Produced via immunoSEQ multiplex PCR; TCRdb's table is partial and in-frame only. Of some 74,000 clones detected, roughly 83% appear once; the ten largest clones hold roughly 18%. The sequencing sample was made of peripheral blood. The receptor source for this set is a woman older than 75 with acute or convalescent COVID-19. CDR3s include the opening cysteine and the closing phenylalanine or tryptophan. The D gene is left open where the match is weak. A clone size is listed for some rows: how often the clone was seen (once, few, many), or a class if it is expanded.

cdr3_nt cdr3_aa clone_size v_call d_call j_call
TGTGCCAGCAGCCGACCGGGGACAGGGTACGGACTCTATGGCTACACCTTC CASSRPGTGYGLYGYTF NA TRBV7-9 TRBD1 TRBJ1-2
TGTGCCAGTAGTCTACAGGAAGGATCCTACAATGAGCAGTTCTTC CASSLQEGSYNEQFF NA TRBV19 NA TRBJ2-1
TGTGCCAGCAGCTTATTCGGGGACAGAAATCAAGAGACCCAGTACTTC CASSLFGDRNQETQYF few TRBV5-6 TRBD1 TRBJ2-5
TGTGCCACCAGCAGAGACAAAGCTAGCGGGAGAAGAGATGAGCAGTTCTTC CATSRDKASGRRDEQFF NA TRBV15 TRBD2 TRBJ2-1
TGTGCCTGGAGTATTACTCCGAGGGACAATTGGAGATCACCCCTCCACTTT CAWSITPRDNWRSPLHF NA TRBV30 NA TRBJ1-6
TGTGCCAGTAGTATCCCACGATCAAGGGGGCTATTGAACACTGAAGCTTTCTTT CASSIPRSRGLLNTEAFF NA TRBV19 TRBD1 TRBJ1-1
TGTGCCAGCAGTGAAGCGCGAGGGCTAGCGGGGGCCCCCGGGGAGCTGTTTTTT CASSEARGLAGAPGELFF NA TRBV2 TRBD2 TRBJ2-2
TGTGCCAGCAGCGACAGGGTAAGCAATGAGCAGTTCTTC CASSDRVSNEQFF few TRBV2 TRBD1 TRBJ2-1
TGTGCCTGCGGGTCCCCCGGGGCTGAAGCTTTCTTT CACGSPGAEAFF NA TRBV30 NA TRBJ1-1
TGCGCCAGCAGTGAGTGGGTAGCGGTATTCTACGAGCAGTACTTC CASSEWVAVFYEQYF NA TRBV10-2 NA TRBJ2-7
TGTGCCAGCAGCTTAGGGCTAGCAGGATACGAGCAGTACTTC CASSLGLAGYEQYF NA TRBV13 NA TRBJ2-7
TGCAGTGCTAGGGTGACAGGGTGGCAGTACTTC CSARVTGWQYF NA TRBV20-1 TRBD1 TRBJ2-7
TGTGCCACCAACGAGGCCCGGGCAGGGGGGCACGAGACCCAGTACTTC CATNEARAGGHETQYF once TRBV15 NA TRBJ2-5
TGTGCCAACTCAGCGCAATCGGGACTAGCGAAAGAGACCCAGTACTTC CANSAQSGLAKETQYF once TRBV10-3 TRBD2 TRBJ2-5
TGTGCCAGCAGCCCCTTTCGGGTTGGAGCTGGAAACACCATATATTTT CASSPFRVGAGNTIYF NA TRBV7-2 NA TRBJ1-3
TGTGCCAGCAGCTTAGGGAGTCGGTATGAGGGCACTGAAGCTTTCTTT CASSLGSRYEGTEAFF few TRBV7-8 NA TRBJ1-1
TGTGCCAGCAGCGAGCGGGGAGCCCGGGGGCGAGGGGCCTACGAGCAGTACTTC CASSERGARGRGAYEQYF NA TRBV2 NA TRBJ2-7
TGTGCCAGCAGCTTAACCGGGACAGGGGTTAATGAAAAACTGTTTTTT CASSLTGTGVNEKLFF NA TRBV5-6 TRBD1 TRBJ1-4
TGTGCCAGCAGCGTCCAGGGACAGATGAACACTGAAGCTTTCTTT CASSVQGQMNTEAFF few TRBV9 TRBD1 TRBJ1-1
TGTGCCAGCAGTTTATTGGGACTAGGCCTCTACAATGAGCAGTTCTTC CASSLLGLGLYNEQFF NA TRBV27 TRBD2 TRBJ2-1
TGCGCCAGCACCCGGACAGGGGGCTACGAGCAGTACTTC CASTRTGGYEQYF NA TRBV6-5 TRBD1 TRBJ2-7
TGCGCCAGCAGCCTGTCTTCAGGGGGCCCAGAGACCCAGTACTTC CASSLSSGGPETQYF NA TRBV5-1 TRBD1 TRBJ2-5
TGTGCCAGCAGCCTGACAGGGATGTCTGAAGCTTTCTTT CASSLTGMSEAFF NA TRBV5-8 TRBD1 TRBJ1-1
TGTGCCAGCAGCTTCCAGGACTTAAACTACGAGCAGTACTTC CASSFQDLNYEQYF NA TRBV5-4 NA TRBJ2-7
TGTGCCATTGGGACAGCGAACACTGAAGCTTTCTTT CAIGTANTEAFF NA TRBV3-1/TRBV3-2 TRBD1 TRBJ1-1
TGTGCCAGCAGCTTAGGGACAGGGGGTATGAACACTGAAGCTTTCTTT CASSLGTGGMNTEAFF NA TRBV7-9 TRBD1 TRBJ1-1
TGTGCCAGCAGTTTATTGTGGGACAGCTATAATTCACCCCTCCACTTT CASSLLWDSYNSPLHF NA TRBV27 TRBD1 TRBJ1-6
TGTGCCACCAGTGACAAGGGACTAGCGGGAGTAGAGACCCAGTACTTC CATSDKGLAGVETQYF NA TRBV24-1 TRBD2 TRBJ2-5
TGTGCCACCAGCAGGGTCAGGGGGGTTTTCATGAACACTGAAGCTTTCTTT CATSRVRGVFMNTEAFF NA TRBV15 TRBD1 TRBJ1-1
TGTGCCAGCAGTCTGATAGGGGACGAGCAGTACTTC CASSLIGDEQYF once TRBV27 NA TRBJ2-7
TGTGCCAGCAGGTCACAGAGTAATAATGAAAAACTGTTTTTT CASRSQSNNEKLFF NA TRBV5-6 NA TRBJ1-4
TGTGCCAGCAGTCCTGGCCCATCCAGCACAGATACGCAGTATTTT CASSPGPSSTDTQYF once TRBV28 NA TRBJ2-3
TGTGCCAGCAGCCCCCCACCCCCGAGCGACACCGGGGAGCTGTTTTTT CASSPPPPSDTGELFF NA TRBV6-6 NA TRBJ2-2
TGTGCCAGCAGCTTATTAGGCGGGGGCGAGCAGTTCTTC CASSLLGGGEQFF NA TRBV7-9 NA TRBJ2-1
TGCGCCAGCAGCGTCACGGGATCCTACGAGCAGTACTTC CASSVTGSYEQYF few TRBV5-1 NA TRBJ2-7
TGTGCCAGCAGCCAAGAGGGCGCGAACACTGAAGCTTTCTTT CASSQEGANTEAFF NA TRBV3-1/TRBV3-2 NA TRBJ1-1
TGTGCCAGCAGCCCCGGGACTAGCGGGGGGGCCAATACGCAGTATTTT CASSPGTSGGANTQYF NA TRBV5-4 TRBD2 TRBJ2-3
TGTGCCAGCAGCGGGACAGGGGGCCTGAACACTGAAGCTTTCTTT CASSGTGGLNTEAFF few TRBV2 TRBD1 TRBJ1-1
TGTGCCATCAGTGGGGACGGGAGCTCGAACACCGGGGAGCTGTTTTTT CAISGDGSSNTGELFF NA TRBV10-3 NA TRBJ2-2
TGTGCCAGCAGTCCGGGACTAGCGATAACTAGCTCCTACAATGAGCAGTTCTTC CASSPGLAITSSYNEQFF NA TRBV11-2 TRBD2 TRBJ2-1
TGTGCCTGGAGTGGGGGTAGCGGGCTCAGCTCCTACGAGCAGTACTTC CAWSGGSGLSSYEQYF NA TRBV30 TRBD2 TRBJ2-7
TGTGCCTGGAGTGTACTGTCTAGCGGAAGGGATGAGCAGTTCTTC CAWSVLSSGRDEQFF NA TRBV30 TRBD2 TRBJ2-1